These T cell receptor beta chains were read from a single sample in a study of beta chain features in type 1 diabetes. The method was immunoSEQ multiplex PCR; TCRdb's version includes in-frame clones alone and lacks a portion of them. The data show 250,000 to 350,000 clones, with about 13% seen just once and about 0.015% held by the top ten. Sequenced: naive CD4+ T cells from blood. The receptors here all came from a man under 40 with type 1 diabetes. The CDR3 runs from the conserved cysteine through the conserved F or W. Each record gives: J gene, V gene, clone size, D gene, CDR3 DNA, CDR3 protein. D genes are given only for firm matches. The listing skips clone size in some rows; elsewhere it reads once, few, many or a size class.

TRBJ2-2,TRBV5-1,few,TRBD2,TGCGCCAGCAGCCCCGCTAGCGGGAGTACCCCCGGGGAGCTGTTTTTT,CASSPASGSTPGELFF
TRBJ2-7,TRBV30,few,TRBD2,TGTGCCTGGAGTGCAACTAGCGTGACCGAGCAGTACTTC,CAWSATSVTEQYF
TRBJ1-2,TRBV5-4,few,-,TGTGCCAGCAGCCAAGACTCATTGGACTATGGCTACACCTTC,CASSQDSLDYGYTF
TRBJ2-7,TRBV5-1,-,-,TGCGCCAGCAGCTTGGACCCCGCAGGTGCCTACGAGCAGTACTTC,CASSLDPAGAYEQYF
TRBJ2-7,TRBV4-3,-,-,TGCGCCAGCAGCCAAGATCTCAGTCAGGAACTGCGTCCCTACGAGCAGTACTTC,CASSQDLSQELRPYEQYF
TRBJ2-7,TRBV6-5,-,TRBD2,TGTGCCAGCAGTTACTCAGCGGGAGGGAGCTCCTACGAGCAGTACTTC,CASSYSAGGSSYEQYF
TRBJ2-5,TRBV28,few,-,TGTGCCAGCAGTTTCGAGAGCCAAGAGACCCAGTACTTC,CASSFESQETQYF
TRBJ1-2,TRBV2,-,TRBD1,TGTGCCCTCGAAAGGACAGGGTTAAACTATGGCTACACCTTC,CALERTGLNYGYTF
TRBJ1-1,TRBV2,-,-,TGTGCCAGCAGCCCACAGGGCATGAACACTGAAGCTTTCTTT,CASSPQGMNTEAFF
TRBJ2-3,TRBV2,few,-,TGTGCCAGCAGTACGGAGAGGACAGATACGCAGTATTTT,CASSTERTDTQYF
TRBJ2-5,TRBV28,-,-,TGTGCCAGTACTCTTAGCAGGGGGGCCCTAATCCAAGAGACCCAGTACTTC,CASTLSRGALIQETQYF
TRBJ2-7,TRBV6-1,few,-,TGTGCCAGCAGAGACAGCAGGATGTCCTACGAGCAGTACTTC,CASRDSRMSYEQYF
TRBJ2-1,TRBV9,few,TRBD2,TGTGCCAGCAGCGTAGGCGGCGGGAGGGCCCTCAATGAGCAGTTCTTC,CASSVGGGRALNEQFF
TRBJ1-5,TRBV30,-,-,TGTGCCTGGAGGGACAGCGCGGATCAGCCCCAGCATTTT,CAWRDSADQPQHF
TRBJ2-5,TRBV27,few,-,TGTGCCAGCAGTCTAAAGGGGTACCAAGAGACCCAGTACTTC,CASSLKGYQETQYF
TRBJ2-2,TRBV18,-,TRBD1,TGTGCCAGCTCACCTACAGGGGCCGGGGAGCTGTTTTTT,CASSPTGAGELFF
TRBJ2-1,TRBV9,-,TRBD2,TGTGCCAGCAGCGTAGCTGGGCGGGAGAGGAATGAGCAGTTCTTC,CASSVAGRERNEQFF
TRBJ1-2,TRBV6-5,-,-,TGTGCCAGCAGTTTCAGGGGTAGTGGCTACACCTTC,CASSFRGSGYTF
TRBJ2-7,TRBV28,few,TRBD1,TGTGCCAGCAGTGCAGCCGGGACAGGGGGCCGCGAGCAGTACTTC,CASSAAGTGGREQYF
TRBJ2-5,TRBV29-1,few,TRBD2,TGCAGCGGGAACCGAGCGGGAGGGCCGTCAGAGACCCAGTACTTC,CSGNRAGGPSETQYF
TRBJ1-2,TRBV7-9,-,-,TGTGCCAGCAGCTTCCCACAGTCTTCTCAACGCTACACCTTC,CASSFPQSSQRYTF
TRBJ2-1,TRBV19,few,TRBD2,TGTGCCAGTACCAAAACTGGACTAGCGAACAATGAGCAGTTCTTC,CASTKTGLANNEQFF
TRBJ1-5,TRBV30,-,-,TGTGCCTGGAGTGTTGGCGACAATTGGCCTTCCAATCAGCCCCAGCATTTT,CAWSVGDNWPSNQPQHF
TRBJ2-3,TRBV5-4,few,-,TGTGCCAGCAGCCCGGGGGTAGCTCTTCCAGATACGCAGTATTTT,CASSPGVALPDTQYF
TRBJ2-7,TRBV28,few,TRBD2,TGTGCCAGCAGTTTATTCGGTTTAGGGACTAGCGGGAAGGCCTACGAGCAGTACTTC,CASSLFGLGTSGKAYEQYF
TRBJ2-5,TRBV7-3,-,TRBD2,TGTGCCAGCAGTCTTGGAGCGGGGGGACAAGAGACCCAGTACTTC,CASSLGAGGQETQYF
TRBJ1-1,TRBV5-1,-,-,TGCGCCAGCAGCTTGCAGGGATGGAACACTGAAGCTTTCTTT,CASSLQGWNTEAFF
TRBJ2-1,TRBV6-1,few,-,TGTGCCAGCAGTCTGCACCTGTACTATGAGCAGTTCTTC,CASSLHLYYEQFF
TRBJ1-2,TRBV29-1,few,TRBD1,TGCAGCGTGTCGGGACAGGGGTATGGCTACACCTTC,CSVSGQGYGYTF
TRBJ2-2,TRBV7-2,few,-,TGTGCCAGCAGCTTAGCGGTTCAGGGGTCCGGGGAGCTGTTTTTT,CASSLAVQGSGELFF
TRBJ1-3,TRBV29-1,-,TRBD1,TGCAGCGTTTCCACGACAGGGGGTGTTGGAAACACCATATATTTT,CSVSTTGGVGNTIYF
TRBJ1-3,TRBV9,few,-,TGTGCCAGCAGCGGAACGGACATTACTATTGAGACCATATATTTT,CASSGTDITIETIYF
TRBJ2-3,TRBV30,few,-,TGTGCCTGGAGTTTGGGAGTGACTTTCCCATCGCGAGATACGCAGTATTTT,CAWSLGVTFPSRDTQYF
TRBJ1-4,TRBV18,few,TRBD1,TGTGCCAGCTCACCGGATCCGGGACAGGTTCGATTT,CASSPDPGQVRF
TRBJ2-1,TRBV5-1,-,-,TGCGCCAGCAGCTTGGAGGGGCTCTACAATGAGCAGTTCTTC,CASSLEGLYNEQFF
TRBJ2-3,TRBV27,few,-,TGTGCCAGCTCTCTGGCAGTCACAGATACGCAGTATTTT,CASSLAVTDTQYF
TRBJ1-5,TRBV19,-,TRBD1,TGTGCCAGTAACCGGGGACAGGATAGCAATCAGCCCCAGCATTTT,CASNRGQDSNQPQHF
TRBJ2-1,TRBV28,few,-,TGTGCCAGCAGTTTACCGCCAGGAAATGAGCAGTTCTTC,CASSLPPGNEQFF
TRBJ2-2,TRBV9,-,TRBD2,TGTGCCAGCAGCTTATCCGGGACTAGGGCCGGGGAGCTGTTTTTT,CASSLSGTRAGELFF
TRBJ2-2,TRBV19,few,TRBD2,TGTGCCACGCCCGGGACTAGCGGGAGGGAGCACACCGGGGAGCTGTTTTTT,CATPGTSGREHTGELFF
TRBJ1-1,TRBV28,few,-,TGTGCCACCGTTACCGGGATCTTGAACACTGAAGCTTTCTTT,CATVTGILNTEAFF
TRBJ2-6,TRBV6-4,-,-,TGTGCCAGCAGTGAAGGGGCTGGGGCCAACGTCCTGACTTTC,CASSEGAGANVLTF
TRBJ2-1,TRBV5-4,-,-,TGTGCCAGCAGCCCCGTCTTCGGAGCGGGTAGGAATGAGCAGTTCTTC,CASSPVFGAGRNEQFF
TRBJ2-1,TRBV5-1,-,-,TGCGCCAGCAGCACGGAGAGCTCCTACAATGAGCAGTTCTTC,CASSTESSYNEQFF
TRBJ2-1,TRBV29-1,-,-,TGCAGCGTTGAAGGCAGGGATGAGCAGTTCTTC,CSVEGRDEQFF
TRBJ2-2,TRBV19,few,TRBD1,TGTGCCAGTAGATCGGGACAGCACACCGGGGAGCTGTTTTTT,CASRSGQHTGELFF
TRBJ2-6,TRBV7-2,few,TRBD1,TGTGCCAGCAGCTTAGAAAGGACAGGCTCTGGGGCCAACGTCCTGACTTTC,CASSLERTGSGANVLTF
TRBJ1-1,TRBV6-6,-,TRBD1,TGTGCCAGCAGAGGAGACAGGGAGAACACTGAAGCTTTCTTT,CASRGDRENTEAFF
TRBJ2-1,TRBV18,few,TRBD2,TGTGCCAGCTCAGCTGGCGGGAGGAACTACAATGAGCAGTTCTTC,CASSAGGRNYNEQFF
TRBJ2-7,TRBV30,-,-,TGTGCCTGGAGTGTCAACTACGAGCAGTACTTC,CAWSVNYEQYF
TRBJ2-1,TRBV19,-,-,TGTGCCAGTAGGAGCCGGGACAAAACCTACAATGAGCAGTTCTTC,CASRSRDKTYNEQFF
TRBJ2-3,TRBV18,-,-,TGTGCCAGCTCACCAGGGGCCGAGGATACGCAGTATTTT,CASSPGAEDTQYF
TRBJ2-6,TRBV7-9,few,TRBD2,TGTGCCAGCAGCTTACGAGGGAGGGAATACAACGTCCTGACTTTC,CASSLRGREYNVLTF
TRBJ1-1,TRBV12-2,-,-,TGTGCAAGTCGCTTAGTGGACAGGGCGGACACTGAAGCTTTCTTT,CASRLVDRADTEAFF
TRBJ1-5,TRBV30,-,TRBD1,TGTGCCTGGAGCCTAGACAGGGGAGGACAGCCCCAGCATTTT,CAWSLDRGGQPQHF
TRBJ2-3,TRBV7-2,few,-,TGTGCCAGCAGCTTAGGGCTGGCAACAGATACGCAGTATTTT,CASSLGLATDTQYF
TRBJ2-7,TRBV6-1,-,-,TGTGCCAGCAGTGAAGCTGCCGGTAACTCCTACGAGCAGTACTTC,CASSEAAGNSYEQYF
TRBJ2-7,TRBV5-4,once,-,TGTGCCAGCAGCTCAGGACAGAGTCCCTACGAGCAGTACTTC,CASSSGQSPYEQYF
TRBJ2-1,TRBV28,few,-,TGTGCCAGCAGTTTATCTACCGATGAGCAGTTCTTC,CASSLSTDEQFF